This is a list of T cell receptor beta chains from one sample in a study of T-cell reconstitution after alpha-beta-depleted transplantation in children. In TCRdb, the PCR reads were re-called with MiXCR into one record per CDR3 protein. This sample has just under 550,000 distinct CDR3 sequences, with roughly 18% found just once. Sample: PBMCs from the stem cell graft donor, taken from the stem cell graft. Receptors originate from a human donor who donated a stem cell graft to a child with acute lymphoblastic leukemia. CDR3s include the opening cysteine and the closing phenylalanine or tryptophan. A D gene is named only where the DNA matches it firmly. Expanded clones get a size class; other rows say once, few or many, or leave the size out.

J: TRBJ2-7; D: TRBD2; size: NA; V: TRBV3-1; DNA: TGTGCCACCTCCCCCGGGCTAGCGGGAGCCTACGAGCAGTACTTC; CDR3: CATSPGLAGAYEQYF
J: TRBJ2-5; D: NA; size: NA; V: TRBV9; DNA: TGTGCCAGCAGCGTAGGGGACTGGGAGACCCAGTACTTC; CDR3: CASSVGDWETQYF
J: TRBJ2-7; D: NA; size: NA; V: TRBV7-9; DNA: TGTGCCAGCAGCACGGGGCAGCGGAGCTCCTACGAGCAGTACTTC; CDR3: CASSTGQRSSYEQYF
J: TRBJ1-5; D: TRBD1; size: NA; V: TRBV7-9; DNA: TGTGCCAGCAGCAAACAGGGGTTCAATCAGCCCCAGCATTTT; CDR3: CASSKQGFNQPQHF
J: TRBJ2-1; D: NA; size: NA; V: TRBV15; DNA: TGTGCCACCGTGGGGACTTTGCGCCCCGGGCCCCTCAATGAGCAGTTCTTC; CDR3: CATVGTLRPGPLNEQFF
J: TRBJ2-3; D: TRBD2; size: few; V: TRBV5-6; DNA: TGTGCCAGCAGCTCGCCGAGATTAGCGGGAGGGCCGACAGATACGCAGTATTTT; CDR3: CASSSPRLAGGPTDTQYF
J: TRBJ2-5; D: NA; size: many; V: TRBV7-2; DNA: TGTGCCAGCAGCTTAGATGGGGGGCGATCAAGAACCCAGTACTTC; CDR3: CASSLDGGRSRTQYF
J: TRBJ1-1; D: NA; size: few; V: TRBV7-3; DNA: TGTGCCAGCAGCTTAGATGGGGGAATCAACACTGAAGCTTTCTTT; CDR3: CASSLDGGINTEAFF
J: TRBJ2-1; D: TRBD2; size: few; V: TRBV5-1; DNA: TGCGCCAGCAGCTTGCTCCTAGCGGGAGGGCGGGGCAATGAGCAGTTCTTC; CDR3: CASSLLLAGGRGNEQFF
J: TRBJ2-7; D: NA; size: many; V: TRBV5-1; DNA: TGCGCCAGCAGCTTGGACCTCTACGAGCAGTACTTC; CDR3: CASSLDLYEQYF
J: TRBJ1-2; D: NA; size: few; V: TRBV14; DNA: TGTGCCAGCAGGGTCAACGGCTATGGCTACACCTTC; CDR3: CASRVNGYGYTF
J: TRBJ1-2; D: NA; size: NA; V: TRBV20-1; DNA: TGCAGTGCGCGAATTTGGAGCTACACCTTC; CDR3: CSARIWSYTF
J: TRBJ2-3; D: NA; size: NA; V: TRBV4-1; DNA: TGCGCCAGCAGCCACCCAAGGGAGGTGCGCACGACAGATACGCAGTATTTT; CDR3: CASSHPREVRTTDTQYF
J: TRBJ1-1; D: NA; size: NA; V: TRBV5-1; DNA: TGCGCCAGCAGCTCCTGGGACGGGAACACTGAAGCTTTCTTT; CDR3: CASSSWDGNTEAFF
J: TRBJ1-1; D: NA; size: few; V: TRBV18; DNA: TGTGCCAGCTCTTCCTCAAACACTGAAGCTTTCTTT; CDR3: CASSSSNTEAFF
J: TRBJ2-3; D: NA; size: many; V: TRBV6-1; DNA: TGTGCCAGCACCTACCGCACAGATACGCAGTATTTT; CDR3: CASTYRTDTQYF
J: TRBJ1-5; D: NA; size: NA; V: TRBV11-1; DNA: TGTGCCAGCAGCTACGGGACCGATAGCAATCAGCCCCAGCATTTT; CDR3: CASSYGTDSNQPQHF
J: TRBJ2-7; D: NA; size: NA; V: TRBV4-2; DNA: TGTGCCAGCAGCCACCTCAACAGTGAGCAGTACTTC; CDR3: CASSHLNSEQYF
J: TRBJ2-3; D: NA; size: few; V: TRBV20-1; DNA: TGCAGGCCCGCCCCGCGGAGCACAGATACGCAGTATTTT; CDR3: CRPAPRSTDTQYF
J: TRBJ2-3; D: TRBD2; size: NA; V: TRBV7-9; DNA: TGTGCCAGCAGTTCCTGGGCCAGCGGGAGGTCAGATACGCAGTATTTT; CDR3: CASSSWASGRSDTQYF
J: TRBJ2-1; D: NA; size: few; V: TRBV30; DNA: TGTGCCTGGAGTGTACGCCTAGGAAGCGGCCGTTACAATGAGCAGTTCTTC; CDR3: CAWSVRLGSGRYNEQFF
J: TRBJ2-7; D: TRBD1; size: NA; V: TRBV9; DNA: TGTGCCAGCAGCGTAGCTGCAGGGGGAATACCCTCTAACTACGAGCAGTACTTC; CDR3: CASSVAAGGIPSNYEQYF
J: TRBJ2-2; D: TRBD1; size: few; V: TRBV5-1; DNA: TGCGCCAGCAGCTTGGGGGACAGGAACGGCGGGGAGCTGTTTTTT; CDR3: CASSLGDRNGGELFF
J: TRBJ2-3; D: NA; size: few; V: TRBV20-1; DNA: TGCAGTGCTCGCAGGACGTCGGATACGCAGTATTTT; CDR3: CSARRTSDTQYF